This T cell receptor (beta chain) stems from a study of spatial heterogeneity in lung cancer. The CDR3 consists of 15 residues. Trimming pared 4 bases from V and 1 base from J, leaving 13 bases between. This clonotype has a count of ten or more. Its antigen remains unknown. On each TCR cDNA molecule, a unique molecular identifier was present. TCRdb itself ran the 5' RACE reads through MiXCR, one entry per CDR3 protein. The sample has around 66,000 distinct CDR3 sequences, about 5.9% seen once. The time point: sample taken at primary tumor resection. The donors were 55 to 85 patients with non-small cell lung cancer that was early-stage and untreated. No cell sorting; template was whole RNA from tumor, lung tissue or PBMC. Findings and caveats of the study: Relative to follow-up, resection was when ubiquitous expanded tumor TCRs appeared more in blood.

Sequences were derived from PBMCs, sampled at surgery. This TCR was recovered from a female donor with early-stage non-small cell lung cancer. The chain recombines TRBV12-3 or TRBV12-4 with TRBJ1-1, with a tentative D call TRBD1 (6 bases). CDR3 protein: CASSSQGLGNTEAFF. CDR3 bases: TGTGCCAGCAGTTCGCAGGGGTTGGGGAACACTGAAGCTTTCTTT.